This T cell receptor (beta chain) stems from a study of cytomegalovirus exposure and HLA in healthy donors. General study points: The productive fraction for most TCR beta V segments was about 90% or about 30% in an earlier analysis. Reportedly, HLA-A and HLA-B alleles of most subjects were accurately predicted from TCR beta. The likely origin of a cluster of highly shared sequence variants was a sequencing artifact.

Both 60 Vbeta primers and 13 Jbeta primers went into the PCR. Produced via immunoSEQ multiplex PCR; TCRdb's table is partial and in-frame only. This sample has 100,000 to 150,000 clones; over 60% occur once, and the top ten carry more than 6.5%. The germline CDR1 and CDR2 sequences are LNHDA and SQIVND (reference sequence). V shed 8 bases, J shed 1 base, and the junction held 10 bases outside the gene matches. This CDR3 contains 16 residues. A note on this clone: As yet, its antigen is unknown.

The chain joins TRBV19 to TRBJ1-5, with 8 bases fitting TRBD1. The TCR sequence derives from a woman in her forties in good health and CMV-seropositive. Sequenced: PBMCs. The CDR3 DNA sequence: TGTGCCAGTGACACACCAGGGGGCGGCAGCAATCAGCCCCAGCATTTT. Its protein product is CASDTPGGGSNQPQHF.